Below, one T cell receptor (beta chain) is given with its context. At one end, the junction sequence differs from germline, possibly due to a read error. CDR1 is SSHAT, CDR2 FNYEAQ, per germline (reference sequence). This CDR3 is 13 amino acids long. This sample stems from a study of blood T cell repertoires in COVID-19. Per the authors' pipeline: Estimation of nucleated cell counts relied on the amplification of reference gene primers. Only in-frame clones appear in the TCRdb table, and some are missing; sequencing was by immunoSEQ multiplex PCR. For V, J and clone size, that table is used; D and trimming come from the DNA. The sample shows some 250,000 clones, around four fifths of them seen only once.

This receptor was identified in a man in his sixties with acute or convalescent COVID-19. The specimen sequenced was peripheral blood. The V gene is TRBV7-7, the J gene TRBJ2-7; perhaps TRBD1 as D (6 bases). CDR3 loop: CASSLEQGYEQYF. CDR3 nucleotide sequence: TGTGCTAGCAGCTTAGAGCAGGGGTACGAGCAGTACTTC. Filled out from reference TRBV7-7 and TRBJ2-7, the complete variable domain reads GAGVSQSPRYKVTKRGQDVTLRCDPISSHATLYWYQQALGQGPEFLTYFNYEAQPDKSGLPSDRFSAERPEGSISTLTIQRTEQRDSAMYRCASSLEQGYEQYFGPGTRLTVT.